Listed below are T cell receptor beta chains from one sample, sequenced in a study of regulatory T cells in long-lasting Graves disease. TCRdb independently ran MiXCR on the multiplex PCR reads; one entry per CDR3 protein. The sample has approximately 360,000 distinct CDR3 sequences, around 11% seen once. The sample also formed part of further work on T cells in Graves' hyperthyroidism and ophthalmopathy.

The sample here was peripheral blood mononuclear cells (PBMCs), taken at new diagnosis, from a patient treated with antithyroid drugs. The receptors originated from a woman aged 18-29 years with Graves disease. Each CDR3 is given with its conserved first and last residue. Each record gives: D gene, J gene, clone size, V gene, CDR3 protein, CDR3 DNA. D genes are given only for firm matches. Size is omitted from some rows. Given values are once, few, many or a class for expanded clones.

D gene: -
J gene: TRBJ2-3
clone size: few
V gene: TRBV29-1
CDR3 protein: CSVEIVGKLSDTQYF
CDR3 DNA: TGCAGCGTTGAAATTGTAGGGAAGCTATCGGATACGCAGTATTTT

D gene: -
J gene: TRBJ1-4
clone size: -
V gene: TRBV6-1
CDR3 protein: CASSERFLNEKLFF
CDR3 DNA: TGTGCCAGCAGTGAAAGGTTTCTTAATGAAAAACTGTTTTTT

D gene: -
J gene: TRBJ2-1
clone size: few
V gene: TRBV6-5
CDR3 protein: CASSYGHLDKNEQFF
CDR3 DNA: TGTGCCAGCAGTTACGGGCACCTTGACAAGAATGAGCAGTTCTTC

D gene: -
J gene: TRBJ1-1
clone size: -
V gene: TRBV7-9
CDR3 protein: CASSPSPGHTEAFF
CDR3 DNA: TGTGCCAGCAGCCCGAGCCCGGGACACACTGAAGCTTTCTTT

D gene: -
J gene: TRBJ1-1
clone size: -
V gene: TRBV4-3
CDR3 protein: CASSQDPGELNTEAFF
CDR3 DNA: TGCGCCAGCAGCCAAGATCCCGGAGAGCTAAACACTGAAGCTTTCTTT

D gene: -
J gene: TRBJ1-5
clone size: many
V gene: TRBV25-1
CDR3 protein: CASSGRSPSPQHF
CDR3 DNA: TGTGCCAGCAGTGGACGAAGTCCCTCGCCCCAGCATTTT

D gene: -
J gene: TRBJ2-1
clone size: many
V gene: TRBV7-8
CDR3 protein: CASSLAPGQLYNEQFF
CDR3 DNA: TGTGCCAGCAGCTTAGCTCCAGGACAGCTTTACAATGAGCAGTTCTTC

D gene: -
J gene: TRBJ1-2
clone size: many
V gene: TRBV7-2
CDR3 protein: CASSLTAYGYTF
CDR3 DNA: TGTGCCAGCAGCTTGACAGCTTATGGCTACACCTTC

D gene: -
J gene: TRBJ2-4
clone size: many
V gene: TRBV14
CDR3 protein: CASSQVAGRGKNIQYF
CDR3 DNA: TGTGCCAGCAGCCAAGTAGCAGGACGGGGCAAAAACATTCAGTACTTC

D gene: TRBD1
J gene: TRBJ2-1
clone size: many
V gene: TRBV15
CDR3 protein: CATSRVLDRGSPSTRNEQFF
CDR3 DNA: TGTGCCACCAGCAGAGTTCTGGACAGGGGGAGTCCCTCTACACGAAATGAGCAGTTCTTC

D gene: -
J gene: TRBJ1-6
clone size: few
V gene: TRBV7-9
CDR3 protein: CASSSDGTNNSPLHF
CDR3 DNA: TGTGCCAGCAGCTCCGACGGCACAAATAATTCACCCCTCCACTTT

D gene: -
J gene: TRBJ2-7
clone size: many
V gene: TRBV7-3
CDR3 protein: CASSPEGFALEQYF
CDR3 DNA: TGTGCCAGCAGCCCAGAGGGTTTTGCCCTCGAGCAGTACTTC

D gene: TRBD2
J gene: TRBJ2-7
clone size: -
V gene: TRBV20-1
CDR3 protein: CSARTASGTYEQYF
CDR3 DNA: TGCAGTGCTAGGACTGCTAGCGGGACCTACGAGCAGTACTTC

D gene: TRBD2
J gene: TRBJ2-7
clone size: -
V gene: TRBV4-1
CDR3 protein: CASSVYRLAGAYEQYF
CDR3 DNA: TGCGCCAGCAGCGTTTACCGACTAGCGGGAGCTTACGAGCAGTACTTC

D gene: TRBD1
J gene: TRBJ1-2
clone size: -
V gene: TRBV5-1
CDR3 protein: CASSLVGTGTYGYTF
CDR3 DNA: TGCGCCAGCAGCCTAGTGGGGACAGGGACTTATGGCTACACCTTC

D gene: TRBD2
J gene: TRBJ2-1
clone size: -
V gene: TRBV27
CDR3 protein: CASSPRLAGAKEFF
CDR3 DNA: TGTGCCAGCAGTCCCAGACTAGCGGGGGCCAAGGAGTTCTTC

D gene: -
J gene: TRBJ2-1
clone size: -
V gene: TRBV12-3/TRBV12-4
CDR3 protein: CASSLLVVQFF
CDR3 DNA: TGTGCCAGCAGTCTTCTAGTAGTGCAGTTCTTC

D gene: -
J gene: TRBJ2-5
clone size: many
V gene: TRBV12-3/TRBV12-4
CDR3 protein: CASLVGSPQETQYF
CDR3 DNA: TGTGCCAGCTTGGTAGGGAGCCCCCAAGAGACCCAGTACTTC

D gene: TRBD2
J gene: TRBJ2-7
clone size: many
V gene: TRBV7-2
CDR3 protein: CASAKGLAGVSWEQYF
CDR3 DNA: TGTGCCAGCGCCAAGGGACTAGCGGGAGTGTCGTGGGAGCAGTACTTC

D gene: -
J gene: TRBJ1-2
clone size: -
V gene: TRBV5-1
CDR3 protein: CASSLGRITNYGYTF
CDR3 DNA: TGCGCCAGCAGCTTAGGACGCATTACTAACTATGGCTACACCTTC

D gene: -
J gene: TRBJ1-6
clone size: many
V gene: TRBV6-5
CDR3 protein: CASSSTTGTLNSPLHF
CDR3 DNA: TGTGCCAGCAGTTCAACTACAGGAACCCTAAATTCACCCCTCCACTTT

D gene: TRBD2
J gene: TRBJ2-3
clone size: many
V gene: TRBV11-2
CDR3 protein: CASSRLAGVLSAQYF
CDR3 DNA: TGTGCCAGCAGTCGACTAGCGGGAGTCCTATCTGCGCAGTATTTT

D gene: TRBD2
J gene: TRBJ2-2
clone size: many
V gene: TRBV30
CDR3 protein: CAWRGLAGGGGELFF
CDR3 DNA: TGTGCCTGGAGAGGACTAGCGGGAGGAGGAGGGGAGCTGTTTTTT

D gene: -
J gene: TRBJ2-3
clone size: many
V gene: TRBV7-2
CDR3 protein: CASSSARTDTQYF
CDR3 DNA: TGTGCCAGCAGCTCCGCGCGCACAGATACGCAGTATTTT

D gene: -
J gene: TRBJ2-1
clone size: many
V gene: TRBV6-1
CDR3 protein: CASTATLGEDEQFF
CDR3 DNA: TGTGCCAGCACCGCAACCCTAGGGGAGGATGAGCAGTTCTTC

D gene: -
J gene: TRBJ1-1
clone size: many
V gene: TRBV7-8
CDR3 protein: CASSLVPVINTEAFF
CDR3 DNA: TGTGCCAGCAGCTTAGTGCCCGTAATTAACACTGAAGCTTTCTTT

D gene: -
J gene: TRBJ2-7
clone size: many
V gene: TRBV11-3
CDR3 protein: CASSLGAGEQYF
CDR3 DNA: TGTGCCAGCAGCTTGGGGGCCGGCGAGCAGTACTTC

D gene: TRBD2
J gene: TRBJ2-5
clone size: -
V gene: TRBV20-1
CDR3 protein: CSAVTSGQETQYF
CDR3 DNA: TGCAGTGCTGTGACTAGCGGGCAAGAGACCCAGTACTTC

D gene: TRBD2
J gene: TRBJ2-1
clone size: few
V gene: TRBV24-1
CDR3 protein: CATSDRSSGAGNEQFF
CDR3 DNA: TGTGCCACCAGTGATCGTTCTAGCGGAGCTGGCAATGAGCAGTTCTTC

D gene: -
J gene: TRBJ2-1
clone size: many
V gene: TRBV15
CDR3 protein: CATSRESRAMGNEQFF
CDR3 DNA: TGTGCCACCAGCAGAGAGTCGAGGGCCATGGGCAATGAGCAGTTCTTC

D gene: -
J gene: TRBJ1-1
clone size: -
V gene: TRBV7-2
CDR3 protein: CASSLPGGLEAFF
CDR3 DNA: TGTGCCAGCAGCCTCCCGGGGGGCCTTGAAGCTTTCTTT

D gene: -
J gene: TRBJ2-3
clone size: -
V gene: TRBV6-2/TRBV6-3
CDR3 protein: CASSLTVSDTQYF
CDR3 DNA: TGTGCCAGCAGTTTGACGGTCTCAGATACGCAGTATTTT

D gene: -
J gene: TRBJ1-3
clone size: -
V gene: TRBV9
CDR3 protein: CASSVQASSGNTIYF
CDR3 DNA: TGTGCCAGCAGCGTTCAGGCGAGCTCTGGAAACACCATATATTTT

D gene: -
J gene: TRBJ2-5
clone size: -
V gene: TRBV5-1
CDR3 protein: CASSPTNQETQYF
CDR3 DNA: TGCGCCAGCAGCCCGACCAATCAAGAGACCCAGTACTTC

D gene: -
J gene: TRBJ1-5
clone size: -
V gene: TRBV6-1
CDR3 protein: CASTHREEQPQHF
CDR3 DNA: TGTGCCAGCACTCACAGGGAGGAACAGCCCCAGCATTTT

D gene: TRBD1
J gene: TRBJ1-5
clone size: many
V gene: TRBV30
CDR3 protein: CAWSGQDYQPQHF
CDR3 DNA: TGTGCCTGGAGCGGACAGGACTATCAGCCCCAGCATTTT

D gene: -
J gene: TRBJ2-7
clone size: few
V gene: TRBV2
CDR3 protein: CASTQAPTYEQYF
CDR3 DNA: TGTGCCAGCACCCAAGCCCCAACCTACGAGCAGTACTTC

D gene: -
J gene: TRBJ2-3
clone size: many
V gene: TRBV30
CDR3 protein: CAWSVTWGRDFTDTQYF
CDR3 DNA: TGTGCCTGGAGTGTAACATGGGGCAGGGATTTCACAGATACGCAGTATTTT

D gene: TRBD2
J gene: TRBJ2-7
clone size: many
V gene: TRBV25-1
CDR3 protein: CASSEESGRTYEQYF
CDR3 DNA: TGTGCCAGCAGTGAAGAAAGCGGGAGGACCTACGAGCAGTACTTC

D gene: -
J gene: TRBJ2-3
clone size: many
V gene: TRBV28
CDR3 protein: CASKGGGENTDTQYF
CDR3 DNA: TGTGCCAGCAAAGGGGGGGGCGAAAACACAGATACGCAGTATTTT

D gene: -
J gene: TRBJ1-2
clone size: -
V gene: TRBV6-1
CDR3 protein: CAIYRVGYGYTF
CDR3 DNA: TGTGCCATATACAGGGTAGGCTATGGCTACACCTTC